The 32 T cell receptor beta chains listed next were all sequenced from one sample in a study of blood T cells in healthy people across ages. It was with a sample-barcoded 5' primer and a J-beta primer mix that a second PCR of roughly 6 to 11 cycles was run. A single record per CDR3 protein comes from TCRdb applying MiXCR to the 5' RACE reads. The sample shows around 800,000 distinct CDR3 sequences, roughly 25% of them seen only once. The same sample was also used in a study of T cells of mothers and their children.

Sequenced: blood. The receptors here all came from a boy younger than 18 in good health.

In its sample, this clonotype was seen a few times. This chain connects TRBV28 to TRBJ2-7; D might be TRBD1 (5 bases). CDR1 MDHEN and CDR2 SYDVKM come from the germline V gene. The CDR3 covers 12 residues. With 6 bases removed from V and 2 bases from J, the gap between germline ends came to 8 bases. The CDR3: CASRQEPYEQYF. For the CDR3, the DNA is TGTGCCAGCAGACAGGAACCCTACGAGCAGTACTTC. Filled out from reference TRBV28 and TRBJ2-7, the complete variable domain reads DVKVTQSSRYLVKRTGEKVFLECVQDMDHENMFWYRQDPGLGLRLIYFSYDVKMKEKGDIPEGYSVSREKKERFSLILESASTNQTSMYLCASRQEPYEQYFGPGTRLTVT.

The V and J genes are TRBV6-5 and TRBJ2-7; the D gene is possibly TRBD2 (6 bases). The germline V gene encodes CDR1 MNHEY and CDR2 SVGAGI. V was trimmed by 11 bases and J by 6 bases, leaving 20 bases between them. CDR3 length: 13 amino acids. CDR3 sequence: CASWAGGAREQYF. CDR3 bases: TGTGCCTCATGGGCCGGAGGGGCACGCGAGCAGTACTTC.

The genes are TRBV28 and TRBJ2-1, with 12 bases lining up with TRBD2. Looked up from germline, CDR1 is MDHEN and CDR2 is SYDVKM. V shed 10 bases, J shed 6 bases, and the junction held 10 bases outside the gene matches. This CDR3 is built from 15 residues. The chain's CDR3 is CAITPSGGVGNEQFF. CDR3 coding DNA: TGTGCCATCACCCCTAGCGGGGGGGTGGGCAATGAGCAGTTCTTC.

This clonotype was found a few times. This CDR3 reads CASSPGSVRNEQFF. CDR3 bases: TGTGCCAGCTCACCTGGCAGCGTCCGCAATGAGCAGTTCTTC. This rearrangement joins TRBV18 to TRBJ2-7, with no clear D. The DNA end lines up better with TRBJ2-1; the J call may be wrong. The length of the CDR3 is 14 residues. Germline V gene lookup returns CDR1 KGHSH and CDR2 LQKENI.

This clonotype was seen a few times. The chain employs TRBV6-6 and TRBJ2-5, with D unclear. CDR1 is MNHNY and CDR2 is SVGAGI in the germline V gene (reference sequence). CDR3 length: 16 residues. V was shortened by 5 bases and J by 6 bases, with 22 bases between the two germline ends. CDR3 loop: CASSTDRAPRSQTQYF. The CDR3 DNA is TGTGCCAGCAGTACGGATCGGGCCCCGAGGAGTCAGACCCAGTACTTC.

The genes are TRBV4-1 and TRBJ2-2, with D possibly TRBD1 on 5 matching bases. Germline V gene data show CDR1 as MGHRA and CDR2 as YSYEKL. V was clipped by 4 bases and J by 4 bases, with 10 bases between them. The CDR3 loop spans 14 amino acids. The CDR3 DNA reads TGCGCCAGCAGCCGCCAGCAGGGCACCGGGGAGCTGTTTTTT. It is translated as CASSRQQGTGELFF.

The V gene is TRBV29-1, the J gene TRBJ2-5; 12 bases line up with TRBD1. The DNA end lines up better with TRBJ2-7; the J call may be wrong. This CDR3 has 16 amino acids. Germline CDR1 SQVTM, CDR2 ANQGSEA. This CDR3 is CSVGGGQGASSYEQYF. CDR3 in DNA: TGCAGCGTTGGAGGGGGACAGGGGGCGTCTTCCTACGAGCAGTACTTC.

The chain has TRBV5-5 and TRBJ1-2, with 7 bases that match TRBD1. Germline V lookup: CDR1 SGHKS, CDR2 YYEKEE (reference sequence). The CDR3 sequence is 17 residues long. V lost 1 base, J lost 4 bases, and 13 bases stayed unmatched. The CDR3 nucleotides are TGTGCCAGCAGCTTGACGATGACAGGGATAAGAGGCTATGGCTACACCTTC. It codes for CASSLTMTGIRGYGYTF.

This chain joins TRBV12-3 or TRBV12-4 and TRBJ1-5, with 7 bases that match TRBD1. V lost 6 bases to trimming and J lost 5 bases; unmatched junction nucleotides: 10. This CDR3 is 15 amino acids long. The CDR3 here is CASRSGLRGDQPQHF. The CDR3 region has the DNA TGTGCCAGCAGATCGGGACTCAGGGGGGATCAGCCCCAGCATTTT.

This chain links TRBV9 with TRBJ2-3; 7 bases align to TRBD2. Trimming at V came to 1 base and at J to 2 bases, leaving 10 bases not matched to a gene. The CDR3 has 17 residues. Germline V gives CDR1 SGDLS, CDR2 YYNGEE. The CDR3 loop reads CASSVRWSAGDTDTQYF. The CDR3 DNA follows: TGTGCCAGCAGCGTACGGTGGTCCGCGGGGGACACAGATACGCAGTATTTT.

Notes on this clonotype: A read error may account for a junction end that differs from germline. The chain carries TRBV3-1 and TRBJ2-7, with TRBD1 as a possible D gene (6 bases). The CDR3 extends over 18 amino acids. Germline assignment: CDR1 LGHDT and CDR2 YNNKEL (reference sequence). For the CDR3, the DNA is TGTGCCAGCAACCAAGGCCTTTCACGCTGGGGGCCAAGGTACGAGCAGTACTTC. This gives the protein CASNQGLSRWGPRYEQYF.

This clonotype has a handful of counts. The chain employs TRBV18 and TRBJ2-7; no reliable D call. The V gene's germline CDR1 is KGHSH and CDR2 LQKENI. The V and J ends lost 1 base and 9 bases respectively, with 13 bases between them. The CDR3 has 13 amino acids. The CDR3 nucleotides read TGTGCCAGCTCACCACTGGACCCAGGTGCGCAGTACTTC. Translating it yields CASSPLDPGAQYF. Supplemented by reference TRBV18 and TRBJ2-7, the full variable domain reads NAGVMQNPRHLVRRRGQEARLRCSPMKGHSHVYWYRQLPEEGLKFMVYLQKENIIDESGMPKERFSAEFPKEGPSILRIQQVVRGDSAAYFCASSPLDPGAQYFGPGTRLTVT.

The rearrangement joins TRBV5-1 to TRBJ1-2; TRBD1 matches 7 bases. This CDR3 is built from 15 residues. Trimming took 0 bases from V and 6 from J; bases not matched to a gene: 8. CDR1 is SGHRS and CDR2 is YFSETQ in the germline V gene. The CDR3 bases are TGCGCCAGCAGCTTGGCCTTGGGACAGTGGGATGGCTACACCTTC. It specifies CASSLALGQWDGYTF.

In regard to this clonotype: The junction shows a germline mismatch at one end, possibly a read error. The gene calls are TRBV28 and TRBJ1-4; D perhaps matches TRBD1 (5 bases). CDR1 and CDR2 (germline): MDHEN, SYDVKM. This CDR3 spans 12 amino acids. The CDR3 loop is CASRLGAGASYF. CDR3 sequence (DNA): TGTGCCAGCAGATTAGGAGCCGGGGCTTCATATTTT.

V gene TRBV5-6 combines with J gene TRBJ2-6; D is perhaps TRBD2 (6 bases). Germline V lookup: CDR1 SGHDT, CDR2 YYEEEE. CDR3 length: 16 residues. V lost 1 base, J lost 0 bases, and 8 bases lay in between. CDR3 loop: CASSLFGSSGANVLTF. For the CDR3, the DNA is TGTGCCAGCAGCTTGTTCGGGAGCTCTGGGGCCAACGTCCTGACTTTC.

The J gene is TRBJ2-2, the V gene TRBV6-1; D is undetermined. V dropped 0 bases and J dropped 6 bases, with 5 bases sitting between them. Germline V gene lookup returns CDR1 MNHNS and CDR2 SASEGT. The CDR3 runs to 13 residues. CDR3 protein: CASSEAFPGELFF. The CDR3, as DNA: TGTGCCAGCAGTGAAGCTTTCCCCGGGGAGCTGTTTTTT.

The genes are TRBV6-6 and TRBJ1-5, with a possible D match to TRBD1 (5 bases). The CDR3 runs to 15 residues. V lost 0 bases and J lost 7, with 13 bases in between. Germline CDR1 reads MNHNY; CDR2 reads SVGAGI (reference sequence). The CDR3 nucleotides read TGTGCCAGCAGTTACTCGATCAGGGTGGACCAGCCCCAGCATTTT. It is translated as CASSYSIRVDQPQHF.

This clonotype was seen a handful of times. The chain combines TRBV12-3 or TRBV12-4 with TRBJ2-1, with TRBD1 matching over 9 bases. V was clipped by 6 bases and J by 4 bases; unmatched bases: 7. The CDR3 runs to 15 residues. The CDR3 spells CASSPDRGFYNEQFF. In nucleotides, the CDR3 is TGTGCCAGCAGCCCAGACAGGGGGTTTTACAATGAGCAGTTCTTC.

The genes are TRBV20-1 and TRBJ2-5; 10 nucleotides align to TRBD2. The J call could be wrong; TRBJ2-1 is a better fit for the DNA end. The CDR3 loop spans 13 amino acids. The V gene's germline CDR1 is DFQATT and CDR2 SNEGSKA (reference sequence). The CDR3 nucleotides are TGCAGTGCTTTTAGCGGGGGGCTCAATGAGCAGTTCTTC. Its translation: CSAFSGGLNEQFF.

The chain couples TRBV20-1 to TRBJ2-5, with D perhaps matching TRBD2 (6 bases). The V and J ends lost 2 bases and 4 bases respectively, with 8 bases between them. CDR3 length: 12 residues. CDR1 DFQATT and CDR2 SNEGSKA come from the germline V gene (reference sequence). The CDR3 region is CSARNGGETQYF. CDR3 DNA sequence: TGCAGTGCTAGAAACGGGGGAGAGACCCAGTACTTC.

The CDR3 bases are TGTGCCAGCAGTTACTCTAAGATAAGCTCCTACAATGAGCAGTTCTTC. It yields the protein CASSYSKISSYNEQFF. This chain connects TRBV6-5 to TRBJ2-1; D is undetermined. Looked up from germline, CDR1 is MNHEY and CDR2 is SVGAGI. Trimming took off 0 bases at V and 0 bases at J, with 9 bases between the two ends. The CDR3 is 16 amino acids.

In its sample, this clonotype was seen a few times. CDR3 in DNA: TGTGCCAGCAGCCACCGCGGGGCTGTCGGGTCCCACGAGCAGTACTTC. This sequence encodes CASSHRGAVGSHEQYF. The chain uses TRBV7-9 and TRBJ2-7; D is possibly TRBD2 (6 bases). From germline, CDR1 is SEHNR and CDR2 FQNEAQ (reference sequence). The CDR3 totals 16 residues. The ends were cut back, 5 bases at V and 5 bases at J, with 22 bases in the middle. The complete variable domain, with remaining parts taken from reference TRBV7-9 and TRBJ2-7, reads DTGVSQNPRHKITKRGQNVTFRCDPISEHNRLYWYRQTLGQGPEFLTYFQNEAQLEKSRLLSDRFSAERPKGSFSTLEIQRTEQGDSAMYLCASSHRGAVGSHEQYFGPGTRLTVT.

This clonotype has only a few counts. The CDR3 nucleotides are TGCAGTTACGGGGGGGTATCCTACAATGAGCAGTTCTTC. Its translation is CSYGGVSYNEQFF. The rearrangement joins TRBV29-1 to TRBJ2-1; 8 nucleotides agree with TRBD2. This CDR3 is built from 13 residues. Germline-derived CDR1 and CDR2 are SQVTM and ANQGSEA.

The CDR3 spells CASSQRTDLQETQYF. The CDR3 DNA reads TGCGCCAGCAGCCAACGGACTGACCTCCAAGAGACCCAGTACTTC. The genes are TRBV4-1 and TRBJ2-5, with D maybe TRBD2 (5 bases). This CDR3 comprises 15 residues. Germline loops: CDR1 MGHRA, CDR2 YSYEKL. V lost 2 bases, J lost 1 base, and 11 bases lay in between.

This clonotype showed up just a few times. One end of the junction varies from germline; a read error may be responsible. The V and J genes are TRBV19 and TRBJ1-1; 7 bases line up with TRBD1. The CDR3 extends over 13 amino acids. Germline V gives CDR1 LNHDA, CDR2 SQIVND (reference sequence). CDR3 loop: CASSRTGGTEALF. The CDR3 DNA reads TGTGCCAGTAGTCGGACAGGCGGCACTGAAGCTCTCTTT. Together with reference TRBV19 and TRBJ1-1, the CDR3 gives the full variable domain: DGGITQSPKYLFRKEGQNVTLSCEQNLNHDAMYWYRQDPGQGLRLIYYSQIVNDFQKGDIAEGYSVSREKKESFPLTVTSAQKNPTAFYLCASSRTGGTEALFGQGTRLTVV.

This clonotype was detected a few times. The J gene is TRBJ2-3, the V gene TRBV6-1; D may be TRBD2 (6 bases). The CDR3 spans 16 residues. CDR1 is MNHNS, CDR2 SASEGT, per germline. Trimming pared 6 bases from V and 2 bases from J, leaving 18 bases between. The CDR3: CASSWRGSTTTDTQYF. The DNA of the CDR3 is TGTGCCAGCAGCTGGAGGGGATCTACCACCACAGATACGCAGTATTTT.

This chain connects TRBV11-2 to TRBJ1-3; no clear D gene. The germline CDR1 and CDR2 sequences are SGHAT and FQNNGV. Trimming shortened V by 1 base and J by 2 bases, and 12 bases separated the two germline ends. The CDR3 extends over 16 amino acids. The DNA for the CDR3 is TGTGCCAGCAGCTTAGTTGGTCAAGGAGCTGGAAACACCATATATTTT. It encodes CASSLVGQGAGNTIYF.

The CDR3 DNA is TGCAGCGAAGCTAGGCGGGGGGGTGGAGATACGCAGTATTTT. This encodes CSEARRGGGDTQYF. The J gene is TRBJ2-3, the V gene TRBV20-1; 9 positions agree with TRBD2. The CDR3 totals 14 residues. CDR1 and CDR2 (germline): DFQATT, SNEGSKA (reference sequence).

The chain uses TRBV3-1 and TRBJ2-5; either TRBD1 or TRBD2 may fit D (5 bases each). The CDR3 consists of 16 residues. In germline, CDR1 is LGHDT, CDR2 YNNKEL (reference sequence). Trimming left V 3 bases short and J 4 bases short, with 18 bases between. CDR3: CASSHRGQEYGETQYF. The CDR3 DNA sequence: TGTGCCAGCAGCCACCGGGGCCAGGAGTATGGAGAGACCCAGTACTTC.

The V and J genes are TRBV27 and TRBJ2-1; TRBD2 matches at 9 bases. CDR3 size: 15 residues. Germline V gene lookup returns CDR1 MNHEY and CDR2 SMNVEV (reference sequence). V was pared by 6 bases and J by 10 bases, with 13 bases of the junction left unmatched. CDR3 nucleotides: TGTGCCAGCAGGTGGGGCGGGGGGGCCATGCGAGAGCAGTTCTTC. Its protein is CASRWGGGAMREQFF.

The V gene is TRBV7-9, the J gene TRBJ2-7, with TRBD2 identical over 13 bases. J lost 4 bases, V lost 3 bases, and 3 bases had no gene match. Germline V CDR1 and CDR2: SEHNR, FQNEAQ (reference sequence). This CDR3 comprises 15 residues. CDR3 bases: TGTGCCAGCAGCTTTACTAGCGGGGGGGCGTACGAGCAGTACTTC. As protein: CASSFTSGGAYEQYF.

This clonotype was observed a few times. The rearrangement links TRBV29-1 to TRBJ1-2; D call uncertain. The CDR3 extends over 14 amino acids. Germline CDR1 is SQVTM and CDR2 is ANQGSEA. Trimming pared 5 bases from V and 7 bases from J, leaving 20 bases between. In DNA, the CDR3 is TGCAGCGTTATTCGACGGTCGCCCGGAGTTGGCTACACCTTC. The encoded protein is CSVIRRSPGVGYTF.